One sample yielded the 29 T cell receptor beta chains listed below, sequenced in a study of CD8 T cells in ankylosing spondylitis (dated by TCRdb to about 2017). Library construction relied on 5' RACE. TCRdb names Illumina HiSeq 2500 as the instrument used. The public sequencing data were trimmed at Q25 with fastp and processed into clonotypes with MiXCR by TCRdb, which kept only in-frame beta chains. CDR3 protein duplicates are merged, each entry listing the most common genes and DNA. The sample table holds some 140,000 distinct CDR3 sequences, of which 7% to 9% were seen once. 7.3% of the sample belongs to the ten largest clones. The sequenced sample consisted of synovial fluid, either unsorted or a sorted T cell fraction (not recorded which). These receptors were collected from a male donor with ankylosing spondylitis.

This clonotype was seen at least ten times. The J gene is TRBJ2-1, the V gene TRBV6-5, with D hard to call. The germline V gene has CDR1 MNHEY and CDR2 SVGAGI. The CDR3 sequence is 16 residues long. Trimming stripped 4 bases from V and 0 bases from J, with 13 bases between. The CDR3 nucleotides are TGTGCCAGCAGTTCCCTTAGGCGCGGCTCCTACAATGAGCAGTTCTTC. This translates into CASSSLRRGSYNEQFF.

This clonotype showed up many times. This rearrangement joins TRBV6-1 to TRBJ2-5, with 11 bases lining up with TRBD2. J was trimmed by 4 bases and V by 4 bases; bases with no gene match: 2. The CDR3 sequence is 14 residues long. Germline CDR1 and CDR2: MNHNS and SASEGT. CDR3 sequence: CASSAGLAGETQYF. The CDR3 DNA is TGTGCCAGCAGTGCCGGACTAGCGGGAGAGACCCAGTACTTC.

This sequence joins TRBV18 and TRBJ1-1; TRBD1 aligns across 8 bases. Germline V gene sequence: CDR1 KGHSH, CDR2 LQKENI. J gave up 4 bases and V 1 base, and 5 bases lay outside the gene matches. There are 15 residues in the CDR3. The CDR3 loop is CASSPRDRFGTEAFF. CDR3 coding DNA: TGTGCCAGCTCACCACGGGACAGGTTCGGCACTGAAGCTTTCTTT.

The rearrangement joins TRBV20-1 to TRBJ2-5, with TRBD1 as a possible D gene (5 bases). Germline V gene data show CDR1 as DFQATT and CDR2 as SNEGSKA (reference sequence). The CDR3 contains 15 residues. V lost 0 bases to trimming and J lost 2 bases, with 13 bases between them. As DNA, the CDR3 is TGCAGTGCTAGAGATTTGTGGGCAGGGCAAGAGACCCAGTACTTC. This codes for CSARDLWAGQETQYF.

The table lists this clonotype with a few counts. The chain carries TRBV20-1 and TRBJ2-1, with D possibly called TRBD1 or TRBD2 (5 bases each). The germline CDR1 and CDR2 sequences are DFQATT and SNEGSKA (reference sequence). The CDR3 has 14 amino acids. V was shortened by 3 bases and J by 8 bases, with 17 bases between the two germline ends. The CDR3 nucleotides read TGCAGTGCTAGTCAGTGGGGGATGCGGTATGAGCAGTTCTTC. Residues: CSASQWGMRYEQFF.

This clonotype was recorded many times. This chain connects TRBV18 to TRBJ2-5; a weak D match, TRBD1 (6 bases). Per germline, CDR1 KGHSH and CDR2 LQKENI. The CDR3 contains 15 residues. Trimming left V 4 bases short and J 2 bases short, with 14 bases between. CDR3 in amino acids: CASSRGTQIQETQYF. CDR3 nucleotide sequence: TGTGCCAGCTCACGTGGGACACAGATTCAAGAGACCCAGTACTTC.

This clonotype was recorded many times. At one end the junction does not follow the germline gene, possibly because of a read error. The CDR3 here is CASSVTTGNTGELFF. CDR3 nucleotide sequence: TGTGCTAGCAGCGTGACCACAGGGAACACCGGGGAGCTGTTTTTT. The chain combines TRBV7-7 with TRBJ2-2, with a possible D match to TRBD1 (5 bases). CDR1 SSHAT and CDR2 FNYEAQ come from the germline V gene (reference sequence). The CDR3 contains 15 residues.

The rearrangement uses TRBV5-5 and TRBJ2-3; D possibly corresponds to TRBD2 (5 bases). The CDR3 runs 13 residues. Germline V gene lookup returns CDR1 SGHKS and CDR2 YYEKEE (reference sequence). Trimming removed 5 bases from V and 1 base from J, with 8 bases in between. DNA of the CDR3: TGTGCCAGCAGGAGGCGGGGCACAGATACGCAGTATTTT. It translates to CASRRRGTDTQYF.

The rearrangement uses TRBV7-2 and TRBJ2-2; perhaps TRBD2 as D (6 bases). Germline V gene data show CDR1 as SGHTA and CDR2 as FQGNSA. V gave up 5 bases and J gave up 5 bases, with 18 bases separating them. The CDR3 is 16 amino acids. The CDR3: CASSKTSVAGTGELFF. The CDR3 nucleotides are TGTGCCAGCAGCAAAACCAGTGTCGCGGGGACCGGGGAGCTGTTTTTT.

This clonotype has a handful of counts. One junction end disagrees with the germline gene, perhaps due to a read error. V and J are TRBV20-1 and TRBJ2-7; TRBD1 is a possible D gene (5 bases). The CDR3 loop spans 16 amino acids. Looked up from germline, CDR1 is DFQATT and CDR2 is SNEGSKA (reference sequence). The CDR3 loop reads CSAGEPGQGLSYEQYF. The CDR3 coding sequence is TGCAGTGCTGGAGAACCAGGGCAGGGCCTCTCCTACGAGCAGTACTTC.

This clonotype has at least ten counts. The CDR3, as DNA: TGCAGTGCTAGACGACTAGCGGGAGGTACGGGGGAGCAGTACTTC. Its translation: CSARRLAGGTGEQYF. The V call is TRBV20-1, the J call TRBJ2-7, with TRBD2 matching over 13 bases. The length of the CDR3 is 15 residues. Unmatched junction bases numbered 8, after V lost 2 bases and J lost 7 bases. From germline, CDR1 is DFQATT and CDR2 SNEGSKA (reference sequence).

Worth noting for this clonotype: It may be a read error: a sequence one base away is much more abundant. The V gene is TRBV20-1, the J gene TRBJ1-1; D not resolved. The CDR3 contains 14 residues. Germline V lookup: CDR1 DFQATT, CDR2 SNEGSKA (reference sequence). The CDR3 DNA reads as TGCACTGCTAGAGATTTACGGATGAACACTGAAGCTTTCTTT. Translated, it gives CTARDLRMNTEAFF.

The J gene is TRBJ2-7, the V gene TRBV5-4, with D tentatively TRBD2 (6 bases). V was pared by 5 bases and J by 1 base, with 19 bases between. The V gene's germline CDR1 is SGHNT and CDR2 YYREEE (reference sequence). This CDR3 spans 16 amino acids. This chain's CDR3 is CASSPTGTQSSYEQYF. CDR3 bases: TGTGCCAGCAGTCCGACCGGGACTCAATCGTCCTACGAGCAGTACTTC.

This clonotype was counted ten times or more. J is TRBJ2-4 and V is TRBV10-3, with TRBD1 as a possible D gene (6 bases). The ends were cut back, 2 bases at V and 0 bases at J, with 11 bases in the middle. Germline lookup yields CDR1 ENHRY and CDR2 SYGVKD. The CDR3 consists of 16 residues. Written as DNA, the CDR3 is TGTGCCATCAGTGAGGGGGGCCAAGTAGCCAAAAACATTCAGTACTTC. Amino acids: CAISEGGQVAKNIQYF.

In this sample, this clonotype turned up many times. The gene calls are TRBV4-3 and TRBJ2-1; D uncertain. V gave up 0 bases and J gave up 5 bases, with 8 bases separating them. Germline lookup yields CDR1 LGHNA and CDR2 YSLEER. This CDR3 is 14 amino acids long. The DNA of the CDR3 is TGCGCCAGCAGCCAAGAAGGGTGGGACAATGAGCAGTTCTTC. Translation gives CASSQEGWDNEQFF.

This chain links TRBV20-1 with TRBJ2-3; D remains unclear. Germline CDR1 and CDR2: DFQATT and SNEGSKA (reference sequence). The CDR3 runs 11 residues. The V and J ends lost 3 bases and 7 bases respectively, with 8 bases between them. Written as DNA, the CDR3 is TGCAGTGCTAGTATGGGCAATACGCAGTATTTT. It encodes CSASMGNTQYF.

This clonotype was detected a few times. The chain uses TRBV5-1 and TRBJ2-5; D unresolved. Germline-derived CDR1 and CDR2 are SGHRS and YFSETQ. V shed 4 bases and J shed 1 base, with 14 bases lying between them. The CDR3 spans 15 residues. In DNA, the CDR3 is TGCGCCAGCAGCCCATGGAAGACAAGCCAAGAGACCCAGTACTTC. Protein: CASSPWKTSQETQYF.

This chain connects TRBV2 to TRBJ1-6; tentative D call: TRBD1 (5 bases). V was pared by 2 bases and J by 10 bases, with 12 bases between. Germline V gene lookup returns CDR1 SNHLY and CDR2 FYNNEI. This CDR3 is built from 14 residues. The CDR3 nucleotides are TGTGCCAGCAGTGAAAGGCCTAGGGACTCACCCCTCCACTTT. It yields the protein CASSERPRDSPLHF.

This clonotype was detected many times. J is TRBJ1-1 and V is TRBV10-3; D might be TRBD1 (6 bases). The CDR3 consists of 14 residues. In germline, CDR1 is ENHRY, CDR2 SYGVKD. V was clipped by 2 bases and J by 3 bases, with 10 bases between them. Here the CDR3 reads CAISEGQRDTEAFF. In DNA, the CDR3 is TGTGCCATCAGTGAGGGACAGAGAGACACTGAAGCTTTCTTT.

This clonotype was seen at least ten times. CDR3 residues: CATGMTSGAYNEQFF. The CDR3 region has the DNA TGTGCCACCGGAATGACTAGCGGGGCCTACAATGAGCAGTTCTTC. The V and J genes are TRBV24-1 and TRBJ2-1, with TRBD2 matching over 11 bases. V lost 9 bases to trimming and J lost 2 bases; unmatched junction nucleotides: 5. Germline loops: CDR1 KGHDR, CDR2 SFDVKD. The CDR3 sequence is 15 residues long.

This clonotype showed up just a few times. V usage is TRBV24-1 and J usage is TRBJ1-2, with D hard to call. There are 14 residues in the CDR3. Trimming removed 4 bases from V and 2 bases from J, with 10 bases in between. Germline V gene sequence: CDR1 KGHDR, CDR2 SFDVKD. The CDR3 DNA follows: TGTGCCACCAGTGACCCCGGGAACAACTATGGCTACACCTTC. This encodes CATSDPGNNYGYTF.

The chain recombines TRBV20-1 with TRBJ2-3; 9 bases fit TRBD2. The germline V gene encodes CDR1 DFQATT and CDR2 SNEGSKA (reference sequence). The CDR3 totals 16 residues. V shed 6 bases, J shed 5 bases, and the junction held 15 bases outside the gene matches. The CDR3 DNA reads as TGCAGTGCATTAAAGGGGGCGGGGGGGCGTGAAGATACGCAGTATTTT. This codes for CSALKGAGGREDTQYF.

This chain connects TRBV5-1 to TRBJ2-1, with a tentative D call TRBD1 (6 bases). The CDR3 runs to 15 residues. Trimming took 4 bases from V and 7 from J, leaving 18 bases between them. Germline CDR1 reads SGHRS; CDR2 reads YFSETQ. The DNA for the CDR3 is TGCGCCAGCAGCGTCAGGGGCCCGGACATTAATGAGCAGTTCTTC. It specifies CASSVRGPDINEQFF.

This clonotype was recorded many times. The J gene is TRBJ1-1, the V gene TRBV3-1; 10 bases map to TRBD1. Germline V gene lookup returns CDR1 LGHDT and CDR2 YNNKEL (reference sequence). The CDR3 has 15 amino acids. The V segment lost 4 bases and the J segment 3 bases; nucleotides outside the gene matches: 5. The CDR3 DNA reads as TGTGCCAGCAGCCCTCTCGGGACAGGGGACACTGAAGCTTTCTTT. The encoded protein is CASSPLGTGDTEAFF.

This clonotype has more than one count but fewer than ten. V usage is TRBV27 and J usage is TRBJ2-1, with TRBD2 identical over 9 bases. Looked up from germline, CDR1 is MNHEY and CDR2 is SMNVEV (reference sequence). This CDR3 has 16 amino acids. The V segment lost 5 bases and the J segment 4 bases; nucleotides outside the gene matches: 9. In DNA form, the CDR3 reads TGTGCCAGCAGTGTCGCCGGGACTAGCCAATACAATGAGCAGTTCTTC. It is translated as CASSVAGTSQYNEQFF.

Concerning this clonotype itself: A much larger clone differs by one base, so this may be a read error. The J gene is TRBJ2-1, the V gene TRBV10-3; TRBD2 matches at 9 bases. Germline-derived CDR1 and CDR2 are ENHRY and SYGVKD. The CDR3 is 15 amino acids. DNA for the CDR3: TGTGCCATCAGTGAGACCCAGGGCGGGAGGGTTAAGCAGCTCTTC. Residues: CAISETQGGRVKQLF.

The table lists this clonotype with a few counts. The V gene is TRBV6-1, the J gene TRBJ1-1, with D unclear. V was cut by 5 bases and J by 3 bases, with 7 bases left in between. The CDR3 spans 12 residues. Germline-derived CDR1 and CDR2 are MNHNS and SASEGT. The CDR3 DNA reads as TGTGCCAGCAGTCCCCTCCACACTGAAGCTTTCTTT. Its protein product is CASSPLHTEAFF.

This clonotype was picked up a small number of times. The V and J genes are TRBV6-8 and TRBJ2-7, with 13 bases identical to TRBD2. This CDR3 spans 15 amino acids. Germline V gene data show CDR1 as MNHGY and CDR2 as SAAAGT. V lost 6 bases to trimming and J lost 5 bases; unmatched junction nucleotides: 7. The DNA for the CDR3 is TGTGCCAGCAGCCCTACTAGCGGGAGGGTTGACGAGCAGTACTTC. It codes for CASSPTSGRVDEQYF.

This clonotype was detected many times. The CDR3 loop is CSASSGTVIYAQYF. The CDR3 nucleotides read TGCAGTGCTAGTTCCGGGACAGTAATTTATGCGCAGTACTTC. The chain has TRBV20-1 and TRBJ2-7; TRBD1 agrees at 7 bases. The CDR3 length is 14 residues. V was pared by 3 bases and J by 9 bases, with 14 bases of the junction left unmatched. The germline V gene has CDR1 DFQATT and CDR2 SNEGSKA (reference sequence).